This T cell receptor (beta chain) was captured in a study of CD8 T cells in Susac syndrome. Comments on this clonotype: A much bigger clone sits one base away, suggesting this may be a read error.

The study defined memory subsets for TEMRA sorting by CD27 and CD45RA staining. J was trimmed by 3 bases and V by 5 bases; bases with no gene match: 13. The CDR3 totals 17 residues. The germline gives CDR1 SGHTA, CDR2 FQGNSA. RNA in amounts of roughly 0.5 to 1 ug was reverse transcribed with random hexamers. Each CDR3 protein is one row after TCRdb ran MiXCR on the immunoSEQ multiplex PCR reads. The data contain about 2,000 distinct CDR3 sequences, 69% of them singletons. The clonotype comes from a human donor with Susac syndrome. Sequenced material: CD8+ TEMRA cells from PBMCs. Documented subset: FACS-sorted terminally differentiated effector memory CD8+ T cells re-expressing CD45RA (CD8+ TEMRA). V and J are TRBV7-2 and TRBJ2-7; TRBD2 agrees at 10 bases. CDR3 amino acids: CASSARTSGWMRYEQYF. The CDR3 DNA sequence: TGTGCCAGCAGCGCGCGGACTAGCGGTTGGATGCGCTACGAGCAGTACTTC.